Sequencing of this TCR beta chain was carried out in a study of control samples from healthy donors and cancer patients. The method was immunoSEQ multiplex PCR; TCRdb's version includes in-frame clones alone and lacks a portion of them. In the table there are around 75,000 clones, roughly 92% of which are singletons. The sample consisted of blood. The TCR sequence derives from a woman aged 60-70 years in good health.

The CDR3 DNA reads TGTGCCACCAGTGATTTGGACAGGGGGCATGTGGGCAATCAGCCCCAGCATTTT. Translated: CATSDLDRGHVGNQPQHF. The chain employs TRBV24-1 and TRBJ1-5; TRBD1 matches 10 bases. Germline V gene lookup returns CDR1 KGHDR and CDR2 SFDVKD. This CDR3 contains 18 residues. V trimming: 0 bases; J trimming: 2 bases; junction bases outside the gene matches: 6.